These 22 T cell receptor beta chains originate from one sample sequenced in a study of CD8 T cells in Susac syndrome. RNA in amounts of about 0.5 to 1 ug was reverse transcribed with random hexamers. TCRdb re-called the immunoSEQ multiplex PCR reads with MiXCR, one entry per CDR3 protein. The data contain a few hundred thousand distinct CDR3 sequences, 80% to 95% of them singletons. The specimen was CD8+ T cells from PBMCs. The receptors stem from a human donor with multiple sclerosis.

J is TRBJ2-7 and V is TRBV4-1; 11 bases align to TRBD2. The CDR3 has 14 amino acids. V gave up 6 bases and J gave up 3 bases; unmatched junction bases: 4. Per germline, CDR1 MGHRA and CDR2 YSYEKL. The CDR3 spells CASSDTSGGYEQYF. The CDR3 DNA reads as TGCGCCAGCAGTGACACTAGCGGGGGCTACGAGCAGTACTTC.

This clonotype was counted once. The chain employs TRBV20-1 and TRBJ1-5; 9 bases align to TRBD1. Germline-derived CDR1 and CDR2 are DFQATT and SNEGSKA (reference sequence). V shed 4 bases and J 6 bases; nucleotides not matched to a gene: 4. The CDR3 has 13 amino acids. This CDR3 is CSAKGQGGQPQHF. CDR3 bases: TGCAGTGCTAAGGGACAGGGAGGTCAGCCCCAGCATTTT.

This clonotype is a singleton in its sample. The chain has TRBV6-6 and TRBJ2-7, with 8 bases lining up with TRBD2. Germline trimming cut 7 bases from V and 7 bases from J; bases unmatched to any gene: 6. Germline V gives CDR1 MNHNY, CDR2 SVGAGI (reference sequence). The CDR3 sequence is 12 residues long. The chain's CDR3 is CASIQAGEEQYF. The CDR3 DNA is TGTGCCAGCATCCAAGCGGGAGAAGAGCAGTACTTC.

This chain links TRBV5-4 with TRBJ2-5; 7 nucleotides agree with TRBD2. This CDR3 has 15 residues. CDR1 and CDR2 (germline): SGHNT, YYREEE (reference sequence). Trimming at V came to 4 bases and at J to 3 bases, leaving 9 bases not matched to a gene. Here the CDR3 reads CASSILGLVEETQYF. The DNA of the CDR3 is TGTGCCAGCAGCATTCTTGGACTAGTAGAAGAGACCCAGTACTTC.

Here the CDR3 DNA reads TGTGCCTGGAGTGGGGGACCGTTTGCCGGGGAGCTGTTTTTT. Amino acids: CAWSGGPFAGELFF. This rearrangement joins TRBV30 to TRBJ2-2, with D perhaps assigned TRBD1 or TRBD2 (5 bases each). This CDR3 is 14 amino acids long. CDR1 GTSNPN and CDR2 SVGIG come from the germline V gene (reference sequence). Between the trimmed V and J ends, which lost 1 base and 6 bases, there was a span of 12 bases.

The chain links TRBV19 to TRBJ1-1, with D hard to call. CDR3 length: 15 residues. V lost 5 bases to trimming and J lost 6 bases, with 19 bases between them. Germline V gene sequence: CDR1 LNHDA, CDR2 SQIVND (reference sequence). The DNA for the CDR3 is TGTGCCAGTAGTGGGCTGGGGAGGATGTTGGCTGAAGCTTTCTTT. This codes for CASSGLGRMLAEAFF.

This chain joins TRBV9 and TRBJ2-1; D gene uncertain. V shed 3 bases and J shed 7 bases, with 11 bases lying between them. Germline CDR1 is SGDLS and CDR2 is YYNGEE. The CDR3 is 13 residues long. CDR3 loop: CASSEPRTNEQFF. CDR3 sequence (DNA): TGTGCCAGCAGCGAACCCCGTACTAATGAGCAGTTCTTC.

V gene TRBV27 combines with J gene TRBJ1-2; D remains ambiguous. The germline V and J ends were trimmed by 4 bases and 3 bases, with 9 bases remaining between them. CDR1 is MNHEY, CDR2 SMNVEV, per germline (reference sequence). The CDR3 has 13 amino acids. CDR3 residues: CASSSAGYYGYTF. CDR3 DNA sequence: TGTGCCAGCAGTTCCGCGGGATACTATGGCTACACCTTC.

The V and J genes are TRBV12-5 and TRBJ2-1; D gene uncertain. CDR1 is LGHNT, CDR2 FRNRAP, per germline. This CDR3 has 12 residues. Trimming removed 5 bases from V and 7 bases from J, with 9 bases in between. CDR3 loop: CASGLMGNEQFF. The DNA of the CDR3 is TGTGCTAGTGGTCTGATGGGGAATGAGCAGTTCTTC.

CDR3 residues: CASARGGKVAGELFF. The CDR3, as DNA: TGTGCTAGTGCCCGCGGGGGTAAGGTGGCCGGGGAGCTGTTTTTT. The rearrangement joins TRBV12-5 to TRBJ2-2; TRBD2 matches at 7 bases. The CDR3 runs to 15 residues. Germline lookup yields CDR1 LGHNT and CDR2 FRNRAP. The trim removed 7 bases at V and 6 bases at J, leaving 11 bases unmatched.

The J gene is TRBJ1-1, the V gene TRBV3-1; 8 bases match TRBD1. The CDR3 runs 15 residues. The V gene end was trimmed by 2 bases and the J gene end by 6 bases; junction bases not matched to a gene: 8. Per the germline V gene, CDR1 is LGHDT and CDR2 is YNNKEL (reference sequence). This CDR3 reads CASSQSYRGEPEAFF. In nucleotides, the CDR3 is TGTGCCAGCAGCCAATCGTACAGGGGGGAGCCTGAAGCTTTCTTT.

Notes on this clonotype: One end of the junction does not line up with germline, which may come from a read error. V usage is TRBV4-3 and J usage is TRBJ1-3, with D unclear. This CDR3 comprises 15 residues. Germline CDR1 reads LGHNA; CDR2 reads YSLEER. The CDR3 reads CASSQDRNSENTIYF. CDR3 bases: TGCGCCAGCAGCCAAGACAGGAACTCTGAAAACACCATATATTTT.

This sequence joins TRBV9 and TRBJ1-6; D may be TRBD1 (5 bases). The germline V and J ends were trimmed by 1 base and 0 bases, with 20 bases remaining between them. CDR3 length equals 20 residues. Germline loops: CDR1 SGDLS, CDR2 YYNGEE. In DNA form, the CDR3 reads TGTGCCAGCAGCGTAAAGTTAGAGATTGTAGGGGCCTCCTATAATTCACCCCTCCACTTT. Translating it yields CASSVKLEIVGASYNSPLHF.

This chain joins TRBV3-1 and TRBJ2-6; possible D gene TRBD1, 6 bases. The CDR3 extends over 15 amino acids. Germline loops: CDR1 LGHDT, CDR2 YNNKEL (reference sequence). V gave up 1 base and J gave up 6 bases, with 10 bases separating them. The CDR3 region is CASSQVWTEANVLTF. The CDR3 bases are TGTGCCAGCAGCCAAGTCTGGACAGAGGCCAACGTCCTGACTTTC.

J is TRBJ2-7 and V is TRBV20-1; D is unresolved. Looked up from germline, CDR1 is DFQATT and CDR2 is SNEGSKA (reference sequence). Trimming cost V 0 bases and J 2 bases, with 11 bases left between them. The CDR3 totals 14 residues. CDR3 amino acids: CSARDLERTYEQYF. The DNA of the CDR3 is TGCAGTGCTAGAGATTTGGAGAGAACCTACGAGCAGTACTTC.

The rearrangement links TRBV19 to TRBJ2-1, with D maybe TRBD1 (6 bases). The CDR3 sequence is 16 residues long. Germline V lookup: CDR1 LNHDA, CDR2 SQIVND (reference sequence). Trimming took 0 bases from V and 9 from J, leaving 18 bases between them. The CDR3 loop reads CASSIDQRQVNGEQFF. The CDR3 bases are TGTGCCAGTAGTATAGATCAGAGACAGGTTAATGGTGAGCAGTTCTTC.

The rearrangement uses TRBV2 and TRBJ2-5; D not certain. The CDR3 is 11 residues long. Germline V lookup: CDR1 SNHLY, CDR2 FYNNEI. The V and J ends lost 5 bases and 5 bases respectively, with 6 bases between them. DNA of the CDR3: TGTGCCAGCAGTCCTTTGGAGACCCAGTACTTC. Amino acids: CASSPLETQYF.

Here the CDR3 reads CASSMGTGDPYSYNEQFF. CDR3 DNA sequence: TGTGCCAGTAGTATGGGGACAGGTGACCCTTACTCCTACAATGAGCAGTTCTTC. The V and J genes are TRBV19 and TRBJ2-1; 8 bases are shared with TRBD1. The germline V gene encodes CDR1 LNHDA and CDR2 SQIVND (reference sequence). CDR3 size: 18 residues. V was pared by 3 bases and J by 0 bases, with 10 bases of the junction left unmatched. The full variable domain, in which reference TRBV19 and TRBJ2-1 provide the parts outside the CDR3, is DGGITQSPKYLFRKEGQNVTLSCEQNLNHDAMYWYRQDPGQGLRLIYYSQIVNDFQKGDIAEGYSVSREKKESFPLTVTSAQKNPTAFYLCASSMGTGDPYSYNEQFFGPGTRLTVL.

V gene TRBV9 combines with J gene TRBJ1-3, with a tentative D call TRBD1 (5 bases). Trimming left V 5 bases short and J 4 bases short, with 10 bases between. This CDR3 is 13 amino acids long. Per germline, CDR1 SGDLS and CDR2 YYNGEE. The CDR3 loop is CASRGGTGNTIYF. CDR3 sequence (DNA): TGTGCCAGCAGGGGGGGAACCGGAAACACCATATATTTT. Supplemented by reference TRBV9 and TRBJ1-3, the full variable domain reads DSGVTQTPKHLITATGQRVTLRCSPRSGDLSVYWYQQSLDQGLQFLIQYYNGEERAKGNILERFSAQQFPDLHSELNLSSLELGDSALYFCASRGGTGNTIYFGEGSWLTVV.

The chain recombines TRBV6-1 with TRBJ2-1; perhaps TRBD1 as D (5 bases). CDR1 is MNHNS, CDR2 SASEGT, per germline. Trimming removed 6 bases at V and 6 bases at J, with 6 bases between. This CDR3 is built from 11 residues. The CDR3 loop is CASRGLNEQFF. The CDR3 nucleotides read TGTGCCAGCAGGGGGCTCAATGAGCAGTTCTTC.

V and J are TRBV27 and TRBJ2-1; 10 bases match TRBD2. This CDR3 contains 14 residues. Germline-derived CDR1 and CDR2 are MNHEY and SMNVEV (reference sequence). Trimming took 6 bases from V and 6 from J; bases not matched to a gene: 5. CDR3 DNA: TGTGCCAGCAGCCTAGCGGGAGAGTTCAATGAGCAGTTCTTC. Translating gives CASSLAGEFNEQFF.

The CDR3 DNA sequence: TGTGCCAGTAGTTTACAGGGGGGGTTCTATGGCTACACCTTC. Residues: CASSLQGGFYGYTF. The J gene is TRBJ1-2, the V gene TRBV19; 8 bases are shared with TRBD1. The germline V gene encodes CDR1 LNHDA and CDR2 SQIVND (reference sequence). The length of the CDR3 is 14 residues. The V and J ends lost 5 bases and 4 bases, in that order; junction bases with no gene match: 6.